This TCR beta chain was found in a study of T cell responses to AZD1222 COVID-19 vaccine. Clones were read by immunoSEQ multiplex PCR, and TCRdb kept only the in-frame ones, dropping some. This sample yields approximately 190,000 clones, of which about 90% are seen a single time; around 2.9% belongs to the top ten. Trimming at V came to 7 bases and at J to 3 bases, leaving 11 bases not matched to a gene. Germline lookup yields CDR1 LGHDT and CDR2 YNNKEL (reference sequence). This CDR3 has 15 amino acids. Study results and limitations: Repertoire sampling happened only post peak T cell response. The donor group comprised mostly white British people and more females; the analysis possibly underestimated clonal diversity.

With regard to this clone: Antigen: not known.

The TCR sequence derives from an adult in good health. The V gene is TRBV3-1 (or the pseudogene TRBV3-2), the J gene TRBJ1-1; the match to TRBD1 covers 7 bases. The sample here was peripheral blood, taken on day 0 of MenACWY control vaccination. The CDR3 loop is CASTLERDRHTEAFF. CDR3 DNA sequence: TGTGCCAGCACCCTCGAGAGGGACAGACACACTGAAGCTTTCTTT.